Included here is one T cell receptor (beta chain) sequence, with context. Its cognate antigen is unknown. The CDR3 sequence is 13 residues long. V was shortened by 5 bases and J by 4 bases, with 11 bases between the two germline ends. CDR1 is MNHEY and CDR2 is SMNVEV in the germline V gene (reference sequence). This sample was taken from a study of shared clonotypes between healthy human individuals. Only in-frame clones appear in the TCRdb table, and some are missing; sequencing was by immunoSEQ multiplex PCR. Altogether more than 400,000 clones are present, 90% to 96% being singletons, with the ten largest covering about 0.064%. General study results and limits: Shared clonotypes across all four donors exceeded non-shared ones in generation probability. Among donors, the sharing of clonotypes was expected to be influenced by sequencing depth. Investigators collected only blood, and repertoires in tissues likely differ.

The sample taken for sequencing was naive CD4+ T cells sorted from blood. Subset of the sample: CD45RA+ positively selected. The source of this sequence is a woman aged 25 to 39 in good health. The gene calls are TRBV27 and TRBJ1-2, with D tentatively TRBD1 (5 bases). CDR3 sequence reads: CASSPGRGYGYTF. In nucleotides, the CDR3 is TGTGCCAGCAGTCCCGGGAGGGGCTATGGCTACACCTTC.